Listed here are 27 T cell receptor beta chains from one sample, sequenced in a study of response to subunit inactivated influenza vaccine. TCRdb re-analysed the RT-PCR reads in MiXCR, keeping a single row per CDR3 protein. Of 700,000 to 900,000 distinct CDR3 sequences listed, over 20% are singletons. This sample comprised PBMCs from blood, obtained 4 to 6 days after vaccination. These receptors were collected from a man over 45 who received an inactivated influenza vaccine.

The V gene is TRBV20-1, the J gene TRBJ1-6, with a weak D call TRBD1 (6 bases). Germline CDR1 is DFQATT and CDR2 is SNEGSKA (reference sequence). V was trimmed by 3 bases and J by 10 bases, leaving 19 bases between them. The CDR3 loop spans 15 amino acids. This CDR3 is CSASPTNRAASPLHF. In nucleotides, the CDR3 is TGCAGTGCTAGCCCGACTAACAGGGCGGCGTCACCCCTCCACTTT.

The chain has TRBV11-2 and TRBJ2-5; no clear D. Trimming shortened V by 1 base and J by 5 bases, and 14 bases separated the two germline ends. Germline CDR1 SGHAT, CDR2 FQNNGV. The CDR3 is 15 amino acids. CDR3 bases: TGTGCCAGCAGCTTAGGAGGTGGATTCGGGGAGACCCAGTACTTC. Translating gives CASSLGGGFGETQYF.

The table lists this clonotype with a few counts. The V call is TRBV7-2, the J call TRBJ1-5; the D gene is possibly TRBD1 (5 bases). Per the germline V gene, CDR1 is SGHTA and CDR2 is FQGNSA. V was trimmed by 5 bases and J by 5 bases, leaving 7 bases between them. CDR3 length: 12 residues. The CDR3 DNA reads as TGTGCCAGCAGCCGGGACGATCAGCCCCAGCATTTT. This codes for CASSRDDQPQHF.

A few counts support this clonotype. The rearrangement links TRBV12-3 or TRBV12-4 to TRBJ2-2; D unresolved. The CDR3 runs to 16 residues. Trimming left V 1 base short and J 1 base short, with 10 bases between. The DNA for the CDR3 is TGTGCCAGCAGTTTAGGCTCAAAATTGAACACCGGGGAGCTGTTTTTT. It yields the protein CASSLGSKLNTGELFF.

This clonotype has ten or more counts. The gene calls are TRBV20-1 and TRBJ2-5, with 9 bases identical to TRBD2. The V gene end was trimmed by 6 bases and the J gene end by 1 base; junction bases not matched to a gene: 15. This CDR3 is 17 amino acids long. Germline V CDR1 and CDR2: DFQATT, SNEGSKA (reference sequence). CDR3 in DNA: TGCAGTGCCCCCGGCCCCGTGACTAGCGGAAGCCAAGAGACCCAGTACTTC. It specifies CSAPGPVTSGSQETQYF.

The chain recombines TRBV11-2 with TRBJ2-5; 10 nucleotides line up with TRBD1. This CDR3 spans 15 amino acids. CDR1 and CDR2 from the germline V gene are SGHAT and FQNNGV. After removal of 1 base from V and 1 base from J, the junction contained 0 bases not matched to a gene. The CDR3 spells CASSLGQGAQETQYF. CDR3 DNA: TGTGCCAGCAGCTTAGGACAGGGGGCCCAAGAGACCCAGTACTTC.

The chain employs TRBV28 and TRBJ2-1, with 7 nucleotides matching TRBD2. The CDR3 contains 14 residues. V lost 9 bases and J lost 0; bases outside the gene matches: 5. Germline CDR1 reads MDHEN; CDR2 reads SYDVKM. The CDR3 is CASGGLISYNEQFF. Here the CDR3 DNA reads TGTGCCAGTGGGGGACTAATCTCCTACAATGAGCAGTTCTTC.

This clonotype has just a few counts. The J gene is TRBJ2-1, the V gene TRBV5-1; no clear D gene. Trimming pared 2 bases from V and 2 bases from J, leaving 11 bases between. Germline CDR1 SGHRS, CDR2 YFSETQ. The CDR3 extends over 15 amino acids. CDR3 coding DNA: TGCGCCAGCAGCTTACACCTAATGGCCTACAATGAGCAGTTCTTC. It codes for CASSLHLMAYNEQFF.

This clonotype came up many times. V usage is TRBV7-8 and J usage is TRBJ2-7; D is uncertain. CDR1 and CDR2 from the germline V gene are SGHVS and FQNEAQ. V dropped 5 bases and J dropped 0 bases, with 5 bases sitting between them. The length of the CDR3 is 12 residues. The CDR3 sequence is CASSQYSYEQYF. CDR3 DNA: TGTGCCAGCAGCCAATACTCCTACGAGCAGTACTTC.

In its sample, this clonotype was seen many times. The chain links TRBV20-1 to TRBJ2-1; 10 positions agree with TRBD2. This CDR3 spans 15 amino acids. V was clipped by 4 bases and J by 10 bases; unmatched bases: 13. Germline CDR1 DFQATT, CDR2 SNEGSKA (reference sequence). CDR3 sequence (DNA): TGCAGTGCTACCAAACTAGCGGGACACAGCCCCGAGCAGTTCTTC. It specifies CSATKLAGHSPEQFF.

In this sample, this clonotype turned up a few times. V is TRBV20-1 and J is TRBJ2-1, with TRBD2 identical over 13 bases. The CDR3 runs 18 residues. Germline lookup yields CDR1 DFQATT and CDR2 SNEGSKA (reference sequence). The J segment lost 6 bases and the V segment lost 1 base, leaving 12 bases of the junction unmatched. CDR3 region: CSARGGLAGKFGRNEQFF. The CDR3 DNA is TGCAGTGCTAGAGGGGGACTAGCGGGAAAGTTTGGCCGCAATGAGCAGTTCTTC.

The chain recombines TRBV29-1 with TRBJ2-1; 9 bases line up with TRBD2. The CDR3 runs 17 residues. CDR1 is SQVTM and CDR2 is ANQGSEA in the germline V gene. Trimming at V came to 6 bases and at J to 4 bases, leaving 16 bases not matched to a gene. DNA of the CDR3: TGCAGCGTCCCCTTGAGACCCCCTAGCGGGATTTACAATGAGCAGTTCTTC. Residues: CSVPLRPPSGIYNEQFF.

The chain combines TRBV30 with TRBJ1-5, with TRBD1 as a possible D gene (6 bases). V shed 0 bases and J shed 9 bases, with 12 bases lying between them. Germline V gene lookup returns CDR1 GTSNPN and CDR2 SVGIG (reference sequence). The CDR3 sequence is 13 residues long. The CDR3 sequence is CAWSVGGGWPQHF. The DNA of the CDR3 is TGTGCCTGGAGTGTGGGAGGGGGGTGGCCCCAGCATTTT.

This clonotype has just a few counts. The rearrangement links TRBV29-1 to TRBJ2-5, with 11 bases fitting TRBD1. This CDR3 has 14 amino acids. CDR1 and CDR2 from the germline V gene are SQVTM and ANQGSEA. V trimming: 2 bases; J trimming: 4 bases; junction bases outside the gene matches: 3. This CDR3 is CSVEPGQGGETQYF. DNA for the CDR3: TGCAGCGTTGAACCGGGACAGGGGGGAGAGACCCAGTACTTC.

This chain uses TRBV12-3 or TRBV12-4 with TRBJ2-5; no definite D call. CDR3 length: 15 amino acids. V gave up 5 bases and J gave up 1 base, with 14 bases separating them. The CDR3 sequence is CASSQNRWGQETQYF. CDR3 nucleotides: TGTGCCAGCAGTCAGAACAGATGGGGCCAAGAGACCCAGTACTTC.

V is TRBV30 and J is TRBJ1-1; D remains unclear. The CDR3 loop spans 13 amino acids. The V gene's germline CDR1 is GTSNPN and CDR2 SVGIG (reference sequence). V was clipped by 0 bases and J by 1 base, with 6 bases between them. CDR3 region: CAWSVHENTEAFF. DNA for the CDR3: TGTGCCTGGAGTGTTCATGAGAACACTGAAGCTTTCTTT.

This clonotype was counted a few times. This chain uses TRBV19 with TRBJ2-2, with 7 nucleotides matching TRBD2. The length of the CDR3 is 14 residues. CDR1 is LNHDA, CDR2 SQIVND, per germline (reference sequence). The trim removed 6 bases at V and 1 base at J, leaving 2 bases unmatched. The CDR3 nucleotides are TGTGCCAGTAGCGGGGGGAAGAACACCGGGGAGCTGTTTTTT. Its translation: CASSGGKNTGELFF.

The gene calls are TRBV20-1 and TRBJ1-1, with D possibly TRBD1 on 5 matching bases. CDR1 is DFQATT and CDR2 is SNEGSKA in the germline V gene (reference sequence). The length of the CDR3 is 12 residues. V was shortened by 7 bases and J by 4 bases, with 13 bases between the two germline ends. In DNA, the CDR3 is TGCAGTGTTCTGACAGTCCCCACTGAAGCTTTCTTT. Translation gives CSVLTVPTEAFF.

Only a few counts were recorded for this clonotype. The rearrangement uses TRBV20-1 and TRBJ1-5, with unresolved D. V shed 0 bases and J shed 1 base, with 10 bases lying between them. The length of the CDR3 is 15 residues. Germline loops: CDR1 DFQATT, CDR2 SNEGSKA (reference sequence). The CDR3 coding sequence is TGCAGTGCTAGAGAGGGAGCGGGGAGCAATCAGCCCCAGCATTTT. Translating it yields CSAREGAGSNQPQHF.

This clonotype occurred a few times. The rearrangement links TRBV6-5 to TRBJ2-7, with a possible D match to TRBD1 (6 bases). V lost 7 bases to trimming and J lost 4 bases, with 14 bases between them. The CDR3 spans 13 residues. Germline V lookup: CDR1 MNHEY, CDR2 SVGAGI. The CDR3 sequence: CASTKGDLYEQYF. For the CDR3, the DNA is TGTGCCAGCACGAAGGGGGACCTTTACGAGCAGTACTTC.

This clonotype has more than one count but fewer than ten. The CDR3 DNA sequence: TGCGCCAGCAACCAGGGTTCTCCTGGGGCCAACGTCCTGACTTTC. Encoded protein: CASNQGSPGANVLTF. The rearrangement uses TRBV5-1 and TRBJ2-6, with D tentatively TRBD1 (5 bases). With 6 bases removed from V and 2 bases from J, the gap between germline ends came to 12 bases. The CDR3 is made up of 15 amino acids. Germline V lookup: CDR1 SGHRS, CDR2 YFSETQ.

J is TRBJ2-7 and V is TRBV13; D perhaps matches TRBD1 (6 bases). Per germline, CDR1 PRHDT and CDR2 FYEKMQ (reference sequence). The CDR3 spans 14 residues. V lost 3 bases and J lost 3, with 12 bases in between. The CDR3 region is CASSFTGTYYEQYF. The CDR3 DNA follows: TGTGCCAGCAGCTTTACGGGGACATACTACGAGCAGTACTTC.

This clonotype occurred a few times. The rearrangement links TRBV14 to TRBJ2-1, with D uncertain. CDR1 and CDR2 (germline): SGHDN, FVKESK. The CDR3 contains 14 residues. The V end was cut by 1 base, the J end by 4 bases, with 8 bases between. Written as DNA, the CDR3 is TGTGCCAGCAGCCAAGTCGATAAGTACAATGAGCAGTTCTTC. This translates into CASSQVDKYNEQFF.

This clonotype was picked up a small number of times. The rearrangement links TRBV6-2 or TRBV6-3 to TRBJ2-6, with D unclear. The CDR3 is 18 amino acids. From germline, CDR1 is MNHEY and CDR2 SVGEGT. V was trimmed by 6 bases and J by 0 bases, leaving 18 bases between them. CDR3 coding DNA: TGTGCCAGCAGCCCTCCTAGAGTTATGAGCTCTGGGGCCAACGTCCTGACTTTC. Its protein product is CASSPPRVMSSGANVLTF.

This clonotype was seen more than once but under ten times. The genes are TRBV6-1 and TRBJ1-4, with 8 bases that match TRBD1. Germline values: CDR1 MNHNS, CDR2 SASEGT. The CDR3 contains 14 residues. V trimming: 5 bases; J trimming: 10 bases; junction bases outside the gene matches: 9. This CDR3 is CASSTGGGFGKLFF. CDR3 sequence (DNA): TGTGCCAGCAGTACAGGGGGGGGATTTGGAAAACTGTTTTTT.

The V gene is TRBV6-5, the J gene TRBJ2-2; D not resolved. Germline V CDR1 and CDR2: MNHEY, SVGAGI. The CDR3 spans 12 residues. V was pared by 6 bases and J by 6 bases, with 8 bases between. This CDR3 is CASRKTPGELFF. The DNA for the CDR3 is TGTGCCAGCAGGAAGACCCCCGGGGAGCTGTTTTTT.

This clonotype was detected only a few times. J is TRBJ2-7 and V is TRBV20-1; D not certain. CDR1 DFQATT and CDR2 SNEGSKA come from the germline V gene (reference sequence). CDR3 length: 13 amino acids. V gave up 1 base and J gave up 4 bases, with 11 bases separating them. CDR3 sequence (DNA): TGCAGTGCTAGAGTCCCGGGCCAGTACGAGCAGTACTTC. Translation: CSARVPGQYEQYF.